This TCR beta chain appears in the sequencing data of a study of blood T cell repertoires in COVID-19. Looking at the study overall: The United States, Italy and Spain provided the acute and convalescent COVID-19 samples. PBMCs, B-cell-depleted T cells, or T cells were the source of the cDNA or gDNA that made up the material.

Per the authors' pipeline: Amplification with reference gene primers provided the estimates of nucleated cell counts. Assay used: immunoSEQ multiplex PCR; TCRdb lists only in-frame clones, some missing. That table supplies the V and J calls and clone size; D and trimming were determined from the DNA. This sample carries 60,000 or so clones, roughly 80% of them seen once, and the ten largest clones take roughly 3.2%. V was clipped by 7 bases and J by 5 bases; unmatched bases: 15. The CDR3 length is 16 residues. Germline CDR1 and CDR2: SGHRS and YFSETQ. The sequencing sample was made of peripheral blood. The chain recombines TRBV5-1 with TRBJ2-5; 9 nucleotides match TRBD1. This TCR derives from a man between 60 and 70 years old with acute or convalescent COVID-19. The CDR3 loop is CASELLPGQGLETQYF. In DNA form, the CDR3 reads TGCGCCAGCGAATTGCTGCCGGGACAGGGTTTGGAGACCCAGTACTTC.